A single sample gave rise to the 20 T cell receptor beta chains below, sequenced in a study of human T cells and chemical hapten exposure. TCRdb processed the RACE reads anew with MiXCR; each CDR3 protein has one entry. The table includes 75,000 to 90,000 distinct CDR3 sequences, approximately 11% detected once. Time point described: patch test 3, about 24 weeks after DPC sensitization. The sample's treatment: therapeutic diphenylcyclopropenone sensitization with weekly scalp DPC. The sample here was whole blood, taken in connection with sensitization to the hapten diphenylcyclopropenone (DPC). The receptors stem from a woman aged 50 to 60 with alopecia areata. Some clones in this sample may be carry-over from other donors' samples.

The table lists this clonotype with many counts. The rearrangement uses TRBV29-1 and TRBJ2-7, with a tentative D call TRBD1 (6 bases). The CDR3 totals 12 residues. Deletions cut 7 bases from V and 0 bases from J, with 10 bases between. The germline gives CDR1 SQVTM, CDR2 ANQGSEA. The CDR3 DNA reads as TGCAGCGCGGGACACCTCTCCTACGAGCAGTACTTC. Translated, it gives CSAGHLSYEQYF.

This clonotype was detected many times. The V call is TRBV20-1, the J call TRBJ2-2; 13 nucleotides align to TRBD2. With 5 bases clipped from V and 1 base from J, the junction kept 4 bases outside the gene matches. Germline V lookup: CDR1 DFQATT, CDR2 SNEGSKA (reference sequence). The CDR3 loop spans 16 amino acids. CDR3 protein: CSAPGTSGVNTGELFF. In nucleotides, the CDR3 is TGCAGTGCTCCCGGGACTAGCGGGGTGAACACCGGGGAGCTGTTTTTT.

This chain uses TRBV5-6 with TRBJ2-7; 9 bases align to TRBD2. Unmatched junction bases numbered 5, after V lost 0 bases and J lost 1 base. Germline V gene data show CDR1 as SGHDT and CDR2 as YYEEEE. The CDR3 loop spans 16 amino acids. The CDR3 spells CASSLEGGRGSYEQYF. The CDR3 region has the DNA TGTGCCAGCAGCTTGGAAGGCGGGAGGGGATCCTACGAGCAGTACTTC.

In this sample, this clonotype turned up a few times. The V call is TRBV4-3, the J call TRBJ2-7, with D unclear. CDR3 length: 14 amino acids. V was pared by 1 base and J by 0 bases, with 7 bases between. Germline V gene data show CDR1 as LGHNA and CDR2 as YSLEER. DNA of the CDR3: TGCGCCAGCAGCCAAGCTGTTTCCTCCTACGAGCAGTACTTC. Amino acids: CASSQAVSSYEQYF.

This clonotype appeared many times. The V gene is TRBV7-8, the J gene TRBJ1-2, with TRBD1 matching over 7 bases. This CDR3 region has 14 residues. V lost 4 bases to trimming and J lost 7 bases; unmatched junction nucleotides: 9. Germline lookup yields CDR1 SGHVS and CDR2 FQNEAQ. The CDR3 DNA sequence: TGTGCCAGCAGCTCCTTACAGGGGATCGGTGGCTACACCTTC. It translates to CASSSLQGIGGYTF. The variable domain in full, completed from reference TRBV7-8 and TRBJ1-2, reads GAGVSQSPRYKVAKRGQDVALRCDPISGHVSLFWYQQALGQGPEFLTYFQNEAQLDKSGLPSDRFFAERPEGSVSTLKIQRTQQEDSAVYLCASSSLQGIGGYTFGSGTRLTVV.

This clonotype was recorded at least ten times. The CDR3 loop reads CAISESQGRGNQPQHF. For the CDR3, the DNA is TGTGCCATCAGTGAGTCGCAGGGGCGCGGCAATCAGCCCCAGCATTTT. This sequence joins TRBV10-3 and TRBJ1-5; possibly TRBD1 for D (6 bases). CDR1 and CDR2 (germline): ENHRY, SYGVKD. The V end lost 0 bases, the J end lost 2 bases, and 11 bases lay between the germline ends. The CDR3 consists of 16 residues.

This clonotype has a count of ten or more. This chain connects TRBV28 to TRBJ2-3; possibly TRBD1 for D (6 bases). Germline-derived CDR1 and CDR2 are MDHEN and SYDVKM. The CDR3 is 15 amino acids. Between the trimmed V and J ends, which lost 8 bases and 1 base, there was a span of 16 bases. In DNA, the CDR3 is TGTGCCAGCGATCGCAGGGGAGTCGGCACAGATACGCAGTATTTT. Its translation: CASDRRGVGTDTQYF.

This clonotype was recorded at least ten times. The rearrangement uses TRBV24-1 and TRBJ2-2, with D perhaps matching TRBD1 (6 bases). The V end was cut by 2 bases, the J end by 8 bases, with 11 bases between. CDR1 KGHDR and CDR2 SFDVKD come from the germline V gene. There are 14 residues in the CDR3. The CDR3, as DNA: TGTGCCACCAGTGATTACAGGGTCGTAGGGGAGCTGTTTTTT. Its translation: CATSDYRVVGELFF.

There are many counts of this clonotype. The CDR3 nucleotides read TGCAGTGCTTCCGGGACTAGCGGGTTCAATGAGCAGTTCTTC. Translating it yields CSASGTSGFNEQFF. This chain connects TRBV20-1 to TRBJ2-1; TRBD2 aligns across 12 bases. From germline, CDR1 is DFQATT and CDR2 SNEGSKA (reference sequence). V was clipped by 5 bases and J by 6 bases; unmatched bases: 5. There are 14 residues in the CDR3.

The genes are TRBV11-1 and TRBJ1-1; D gene unclear. With 0 bases removed from V and 8 bases from J, the gap between germline ends came to 7 bases. Germline V gene sequence: CDR1 SGHAT, CDR2 FQDESV (reference sequence). The CDR3 is made up of 12 amino acids. CDR3 sequence: CASSLAAAEAFF. The CDR3 region has the DNA TGTGCCAGCAGCTTAGCTGCGGCCGAAGCTTTCTTT.

In this sample, this clonotype turned up many times. This chain links TRBV20-1 with TRBJ1-3; no clear D. The ends were cut back, 3 bases at V and 3 bases at J, with 9 bases in the middle. Germline CDR1 reads DFQATT; CDR2 reads SNEGSKA (reference sequence). The CDR3 runs 13 residues. This CDR3 reads CSASRGSGNTIYF. The CDR3 DNA reads TGCAGTGCTAGTCGGGGAAGTGGAAACACCATATATTTT.

This clonotype was counted a few times. The CDR3 sequence is CASSPTNGYNEQFF. CDR3 DNA sequence: TGTGCCAGCTCACCAACGAACGGTTACAATGAGCAGTTCTTC. This sequence joins TRBV18 and TRBJ2-1; D remains ambiguous. This CDR3 is built from 14 residues. Looked up from germline, CDR1 is KGHSH and CDR2 is LQKENI. The V and J ends lost 2 bases and 4 bases respectively, with 9 bases between them.

The table lists this clonotype with many counts. The V call is TRBV29-1, the J call TRBJ1-2; D not certain. Germline V gene data show CDR1 as SQVTM and CDR2 as ANQGSEA. This CDR3 comprises 13 residues. As DNA, the CDR3 is TGCACGGCGAGTGAAGGCACCTACTATGGCTACACCTTC. It translates to CTASEGTYYGYTF.

This clonotype was recorded once. The gene calls are TRBV6-1 and TRBJ1-4, with D unresolved. CDR1 MNHNS and CDR2 SASEGT come from the germline V gene. With 10 bases removed from V and 7 bases from J, the gap between germline ends came to 19 bases. This CDR3 is built from 14 residues. This CDR3 reads CAILEAGLSEKLFF. DNA of the CDR3: TGTGCCATTCTCGAGGCAGGACTGAGTGAAAAACTGTTTTTT.

In its sample, this clonotype was seen a few times. The chain carries TRBV5-5 and TRBJ1-5; no firm D call. The CDR3 runs to 13 residues. The germline CDR1 and CDR2 sequences are SGHKS and YYEKEE (reference sequence). V was shortened by 1 base and J by 3 bases, with 5 bases between the two germline ends. The CDR3: CASSLWNNQPQHF. The CDR3 DNA sequence: TGTGCCAGCAGCTTGTGGAACAATCAGCCCCAGCATTTT.

This clonotype was detected ten times or more. The chain joins TRBV3-1 to TRBJ2-7; 8 positions agree with TRBD2. The CDR3 runs to 15 residues. Trimming removed 1 base from V and 0 bases from J; junction bases left unmatched: 2. Germline values: CDR1 LGHDT, CDR2 YNNKEL (reference sequence). The CDR3 loop reads CASSQAGGPSYEQYF. CDR3 coding DNA: TGTGCCAGCAGCCAAGCGGGAGGGCCCTCCTACGAGCAGTACTTC.

This clonotype was detected ten times or more. The chain recombines TRBV10-3 with TRBJ2-5; D call uncertain. V was cut by 4 bases and J by 2 bases, with 8 bases left in between. This CDR3 region has 13 residues. CDR1 and CDR2 from the germline V gene are ENHRY and SYGVKD. CDR3 protein: CAISGARQETQYF. As DNA, the CDR3 is TGTGCCATCAGTGGAGCCAGGCAAGAGACCCAGTACTTC.

The gene calls are TRBV7-9 and TRBJ2-5; 14 bases line up with TRBD2. The CDR3 has 17 residues. The trim removed 7 bases at V and 4 bases at J, leaving 11 bases unmatched. Per the germline V gene, CDR1 is SEHNR and CDR2 is FQNEAQ (reference sequence). CDR3 loop: CASTLPGTSGSLETQYF. The CDR3 DNA sequence: TGTGCCAGCACCCTTCCCGGGACTAGCGGGAGTTTAGAGACCCAGTACTTC. Looking up the rest from reference TRBV7-9 and TRBJ2-5 gives the full variable domain: DTGVSQNPRHKITKRGQNVTFRCDPISEHNRLYWYRQTLGQGPEFLTYFQNEAQLEKSRLLSDRFSAERPKGSFSTLEIQRTEQGDSAMYLCASTLPGTSGSLETQYFGPGTRLLVL.

This clonotype was seen many times. The gene calls are TRBV30 and TRBJ1-2; possible D gene TRBD1, 6 bases. Germline V gene sequence: CDR1 GTSNPN, CDR2 SVGIG (reference sequence). V was shortened by 0 bases and J by 6 bases, with 11 bases between the two germline ends. The CDR3 runs to 13 residues. DNA for the CDR3: TGTGCCTGGAGTGTACAAAGGGGGGATGGCTACACCTTC. Translation: CAWSVQRGDGYTF.

This clonotype was counted between two and nine times. This chain joins TRBV6-5 and TRBJ2-1; 9 nucleotides align to TRBD2. V shed 6 bases and J 7 bases; nucleotides not matched to a gene: 4. The germline gives CDR1 MNHEY, CDR2 SVGAGI. The CDR3 extends over 13 amino acids. This chain's CDR3 is CASRAGGRNEQFF. CDR3 sequence (DNA): TGTGCCAGCAGAGCGGGAGGTCGGAATGAGCAGTTCTTC.